This T cell receptor (beta chain) was sequenced during a study of cytomegalovirus exposure and HLA in healthy donors. Study-wide points: Other equally common chains were less clonally expanded than HLA-associated TCR beta chains, a later analysis showed.

V shed 9 bases and J shed 5 bases, with 17 bases lying between them. The germline V gene has CDR1 SGHKS and CDR2 YYEKEE (reference sequence). This CDR3 is built from 14 residues. Vbeta (60) and Jbeta (13) primers were used in the PCR. Profiling relied on immunoSEQ multiplex PCR, and the TCRdb table lists in-frame clones only, not all of them. The sample has around 180,000 clones, about three quarters seen once. A single count supports this clone. Its target is not known. Sequencing was performed on PBMCs. This clonotype was sampled from a woman in her thirties or forties in good health and CMV-seronegative. The rearrangement uses TRBV5-5 and TRBJ2-2; tentative D call: TRBD1 (6 bases). The CDR3 nucleotides are TGTGCCACCCAGGGGTCGGTTAATACCGGGGAGCTGTTTTTT. Protein sequence: CATQGSVNTGELFF.